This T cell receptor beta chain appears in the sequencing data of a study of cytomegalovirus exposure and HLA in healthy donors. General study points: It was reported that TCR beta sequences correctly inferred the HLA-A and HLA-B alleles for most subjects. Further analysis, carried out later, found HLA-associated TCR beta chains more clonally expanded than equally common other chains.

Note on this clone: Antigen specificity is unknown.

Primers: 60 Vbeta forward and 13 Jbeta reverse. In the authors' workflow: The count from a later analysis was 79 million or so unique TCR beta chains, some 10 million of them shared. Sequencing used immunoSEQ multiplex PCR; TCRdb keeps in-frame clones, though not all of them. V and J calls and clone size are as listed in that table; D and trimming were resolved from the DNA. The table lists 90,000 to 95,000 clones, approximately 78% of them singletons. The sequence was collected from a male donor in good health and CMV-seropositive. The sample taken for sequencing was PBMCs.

The CDR3 bases are TGTGCCAGCAGCTCCTACGGGACACAAGAGACCCAGTACTTC. This sequence encodes CASSSYGTQETQYF. The chain links TRBV7-9 to TRBJ2-5; tentatively, D is TRBD1 (6 bases). There are 14 residues in the CDR3. The V gene's germline CDR1 is SEHNR and CDR2 FQNEAQ (reference sequence). Trimming shortened V by 4 bases and J by 2 bases, and 11 bases separated the two germline ends.